This T cell receptor (beta chain) was identified during a study of blood T cells in healthy people across ages (dated by TCRdb to 2013 to 2016). Context from the whole study: In model experiments, template switching captured roughly one uniquely barcoded TCR beta cDNA molecule for every two T cells. The donors were divided into four age groups: young (average about 16 years), middle-aged (about 41), aged (about 60) and long-lived (around 87). Age-related changes in TCR beta repertoire diversity were measured in the study by deep sequencing normalized with unique cDNA molecular identifiers. To avoid experimental bias, donors of different ages were spread randomly across the sequencing lanes. The study analyzed two additional independent replicas of 1 million unique cDNA reads from the same blood draw for two donors, one aged 18 to 30 and one aged 80 or older. Paper-wide results and their limitations: Compared with the aged group, the long-lived group had more naive CD4+ T cells, fewer expanded clones and increased TCR diversity, a pattern suggesting age selection. Donor CMV infection status was unknown, potentially confounding age-related changes in expanded clonotypes. Total diversity estimates from one million sequenced T cells were considered lower bounds and underestimates. Observed TCR beta diversity per million T cells fell roughly linearly with age, and a significant reduction was already apparent by age roughly 40. Observed TCR beta diversity correlated strongly with the percentage of naive T cells measured by flow cytometry. Since profiling was done on bulk unsorted PBMCs, naive and antigen-experienced compartments could not be conclusively compared.

Preparation of the library involved 5' RACE. A second PCR of roughly 7 to 11 cycles was performed with a sample-barcoded 5' primer and a J-beta primer mix. A template-switch 5' adaptor carrying 12 random nucleotides introduced a unique molecular identifier onto each TCR beta cDNA molecule. Each sample yielded at least 3 million CDR3-containing paired-end reads. First-strand cDNA synthesis was performed from all RNA using the Mint cDNA synthesis kit, with priming by a TRBC-specific oligonucleotide. Following uracil-DNA glycosylase treatment, all cDNA underwent a first 18-cycle PCR with the universal primers M1SS and BC2_uni_R. In the original analysis: For normalization, 1 million high-quality reads, each with a distinct molecular identifier, were randomly selected from each sample. Instead of being binned into consensus sequences, reads with shared molecular identifiers were discarded. MiTCR, run with a Q25 quality threshold and the strictest error-elimination algorithm, handled CDR3 identification, clonotype clustering and error correction. Lower-bound total TCR beta diversity was estimated with a nonparametric unseen species model using Euler transformation. TCRdb reprocessed the public reads (quality trimming at Q25 with fastp, clone calling with MiXCR) and kept in-frame beta chains. Identical CDR3 proteins give one entry, which carries the most common genes and DNA. The V and J calls reflect TCRdb's pipeline rather than the authors' work. In this sample the table shows approximately 1,700,000 distinct CDR3 sequences, 35% to 50% of which occur a single time. The ten biggest clones cover about 23% of the sample.

Donors were under 40 systemically healthy Caucasian individuals from Russia aged roughly 6 to 95 years. Each donor gave 8.5 to 10 milliliters of peripheral blood, collected into EDTA-treated Vacutainer tubes. Ficoll-Paque density-gradient centrifugation was used to isolate PBMCs, with at least 6 million obtained per sample. Total RNA, at least 5 micrograms per sample, was extracted from PBMCs with Trizol reagent. For every donor, flow cytometry on a PBMC aliquot measured the percentage of naive CD45RAhigh/CD27high T cells. V and J lose 6 bases and 6 bases, and a span of 11 bases separates them. For CDR1 and CDR2, the germline V gene lists SNHLY and FYNNEI. Including cysteine and phenylalanine, the CDR3 has 13 amino acids. The entry retains the CDR3 DNA only, 39 bases that are in frame from base 1. Worth noting for this clonotype: Its antigen is still unknown. Base qualities are missing; no much larger clone stands one base away.

This clonotype originated in a human donor in good health. The sequencing input was blood. The chain is encoded by TRBV2 joined to TRBJ2-2, with no reliable assignment of the D segment. The CDR3 region reads CASRPEMSGELFF. The nucleotide sequence reads as follows: TGTGCCAGCAGACCCGAAATGTCCGGGGAGCTGTTTTTT. Full variable domain (CDR3 extended with the reference TRBV2 and TRBJ2-2 proteins): EPEVTQTPSHQVTQMGQEVILRCVPISNHLYFYWYRQILGQKVEFLVSFYNNEISEKSEIFDDQFSVERPDGSNFTLKIRSTKLEDSAMYFCASRPEMSGELFFGEGSRLTVL.